A single T cell receptor (beta chain) is shown here with its context. Its specificity is not known. The record originates from a study of shared clonotypes between healthy human individuals. Study-level information: CD4 naive and memory got three plates each, CD8 naive two, CD8 memory one.

Per the original data handling: ImmunoSEQ only sent back junction sequences with no quality scores, so filtering was done differently. Data came from immunoSEQ multiplex PCR; TCRdb stores just in-frame clones and leaves some out. V, J and clone size reflect that table, while D and trimming were determined from the DNA. The sample shows some 2,100,000 clones, 85% to 95% of them seen only once. Findings and caveats of the study: Incompleteness in sorted-subset sequencing, despite large depth, was shown by rarefaction.

Terminally differentiated effector memory CD45RA+ cells were left out of the naive CD8 fraction, which was CD45RO-negative and positively selected for CCR7. CDR3 length: 12 amino acids. V was shortened by 5 bases and J by 7 bases, with 8 bases between the two germline ends. Germline-derived CDR1 and CDR2 are MNHEY and SVGAGI. The sequencing input was naive CD8+ T cells from PBMCs. This receptor was identified in a man aged 18 to 30 in good health. Some clones in this sample may be carry-over from other donors' samples. This chain connects TRBV6-5 to TRBJ2-2; the D is unclear. The CDR3 here is CASSDVSGELFF. The CDR3 coding sequence is TGTGCCAGCAGTGACGTGAGCGGGGAGCTGTTTTTT.